This is a list of T cell receptor beta chains from one sample in a study of early stage breast cancer tumors. Sequencing used immunoSEQ multiplex PCR; TCRdb keeps in-frame clones, though not all of them. The table lists 12,000 to 15,000 clones, approximately 84% of them singletons, with over 4% in the top ten. Sequencing was done on a sample of normal breast tissue next to the tumor. All receptors come from a person in their thirties with breast cancer. The CDR3 runs from the conserved cysteine through the conserved F or W. A D gene is named only where the DNA matches it firmly. Not all rows give a size; the values are once, few, many and, for expanded clones, a class.

-	TRBJ1-1	12	-	TRBV28	CASSPAGYQAFF	TGTGCCAGCAGCCCTGCGGGGTATCAAGCTTTCTTT
TRBD2	TRBJ2-1	21	-	TRBV30	CAWSVPRLGLAGARSYNEQFF	TGTGCCTGGAGTGTGCCCAGGTTGGGACTAGCGGGAGCACGCTCCTACAATGAGCAGTTCTTC
TRBD1	TRBJ1-1	15	-	TRBV7-2	CASSARQGARAEAFF	TGTGCCAGCAGCGCTCGACAGGGAGCGAGGGCTGAAGCTTTCTTT
TRBD2	TRBJ2-5	16	-	TRBV19	CASSPGLAGGQETQYF	TGTGCCAGTAGTCCAGGACTAGCGGGAGGCCAAGAGACCCAGTACTTC
-	TRBJ2-1	15	-	TRBV2	CASSVVGGPYNEQFF	TGTGCCAGCAGTGTCGTAGGAGGGCCCTACAATGAGCAGTTCTTC
-	TRBJ2-7	15	-	TRBV5-1	CASSITLGSSYEQYF	TGCGCCAGCAGCATCACCTTGGGGTCCTCCTACGAGCAGTACTTC
-	TRBJ2-1	13	-	TRBV5-1	CASSFKGGNEQFF	TGCGCCAGCAGCTTTAAGGGTGGCAATGAGCAGTTCTTC
-	TRBJ2-7	14	-	TRBV10-3	CAISLGQGFDEQYF	TGTGCCATCAGTTTGGGCCAGGGGTTTGACGAGCAGTACTTC
-	TRBJ2-7	12	few	TRBV7-9	CASEEGGSEQYF	TGTGCCAGCGAAGAGGGGGGGTCCGAGCAGTACTTC
-	TRBJ1-2	14	-	TRBV5-1	CASSQETGRYGYTF	TGCGCCAGCAGTCAGGAGACAGGTCGCTATGGCTACACCTTC
-	TRBJ1-4	14	-	TRBV10-2	CASSEQGGVEKLFF	TGCGCCAGCAGTGAGCAGGGTGGGGTTGAAAAACTGTTTTTT
-	TRBJ2-6	15	-	TRBV6-4	CASSKDLSGANVLTF	TGTGCCAGCAGTAAAGATCTATCTGGGGCCAACGTCCTGACTTTC
TRBD2	TRBJ2-3	15	-	TRBV9	CASSMGLAGADTQYF	TGTGCCAGCAGCATGGGACTAGCGGGAGCAGATACGCAGTATTTT
TRBD2	TRBJ2-2	15	-	TRBV28	CASSYPGGRTGELFF	TGTGCCAGCAGCTACCCGGGGGGGAGGACCGGGGAGCTGTTTTTT
TRBD1	TRBJ1-2	14	-	TRBV14	CASSPGTGLYGYTF	TGTGCCAGCAGCCCGGGGACAGGACTATATGGCTACACCTTC
TRBD2	TRBJ2-1	16	-	TRBV2	CASSLLGGSSYNEQFF	TGTGCCAGCAGCCTACTGGGCGGGAGCTCCTACAATGAGCAGTTCTTC
TRBD1	TRBJ1-5	15	few	TRBV18	CASSPRTGGLEPQHF	TGTGCCAGCTCACCCCGGACAGGGGGCTTGGAGCCCCAGCATTTT
-	TRBJ1-4	12	-	TRBV30	CAWMGVNEKLFF	TGTGCCTGGATGGGGGTTAATGAAAAACTGTTTTTT
-	TRBJ2-7	15	-	TRBV5-5	CASRPRGQGGYEQYF	TGTGCCAGCAGACCTCGAGGACAGGGAGGGTACGAGCAGTACTTC
TRBD2	TRBJ2-2	14	-	TRBV27	CATRGGRADGELFF	TGTGCCACCAGGGGCGGGAGGGCCGACGGGGAGCTGTTTTTT
-	TRBJ2-3	14	-	TRBV7-9	CASSSRFVVDTQYF	TGTGCCAGCAGCTCCCGGTTCGTTGTCGATACGCAGTATTTT
-	TRBJ1-5	15	-	TRBV6-6	CASSYWQGENQPQHF	TGTGCCAGCAGTTACTGGCAGGGCGAAAATCAGCCCCAGCATTTT
-	TRBJ2-2	14	-	TRBV30	CAWSQGGDPGELFF	TGTGCCTGGAGTCAAGGGGGAGATCCCGGGGAGCTGTTTTTT
-	TRBJ1-6	13	-	TRBV5-6	CASSLRRDSPLHF	TGTGCCAGCAGCTTGCGAAGGGACTCACCCCTCCACTTT
TRBD2	TRBJ2-5	16	-	TRBV4-2	CASSPTQRGLGETQYF	TGTGCCAGCAGCCCCACCCAGCGGGGATTAGGTGAGACCCAGTACTTC
-	TRBJ1-2	14	-	TRBV28	CASSLGREGYGYTF	TGTGCCAGCAGTTTAGGCAGGGAGGGGTATGGCTACACCTTC
-	TRBJ2-2	15	-	TRBV6-5	CASSYSREDTGELFF	TGTGCCAGCAGTTACTCGAGGGAAGACACCGGGGAGCTGTTTTTT
-	TRBJ1-2	15	-	TRBV21-1	CASSKTKGVRYGYTF	TGTGCCAGCAGCAAAACGAAGGGGGTGCGGTATGGCTACACCTTC
-	TRBJ1-6	16	few	TRBV2	CASSVGQPRGNSPLHF	TGTGCCAGCAGTGTGGGGCAGCCAAGGGGTAATTCACCCCTCCACTTT
TRBD2	TRBJ2-2	16	-	TRBV5-1	CASSLGTSTRAGELFF	TGCGCCAGCAGCCTCGGGACTAGTACGAGAGCCGGGGAGCTGTTTTTT
-	TRBJ2-7	14	-	TRBV7-3	CASSSYMTPYEQYF	TGTGCCAGCAGCTCCTACATGACCCCCTACGAGCAGTACTTC
TRBD2	TRBJ2-5	15	-	TRBV2	CASTSTSGPQETQYF	TGTGCCAGCACATCAACTAGCGGGCCCCAAGAGACCCAGTACTTC
-	TRBJ1-3	14	-	TRBV5-1	CASSSGLQGNTIYF	TGCGCCAGCAGCTCGGGACTGCAAGGAAACACCATATATTTT
-	TRBJ1-2	13	few	TRBV10-1	CASSEGRGYGYTF	TGCGCCAGCAGTGAGGGGAGGGGATATGGCTACACCTTC
TRBD2	TRBJ2-3	16	-	TRBV5-6	CASSQSGLAGTDTQYF	TGTGCCAGCAGCCAATCGGGACTAGCGGGCACAGATACGCAGTATTTT
TRBD2	TRBJ2-3	14	-	TRBV30	CAWNGREKEDTQYF	TGTGCCTGGAATGGGCGGGAGAAGGAAGATACGCAGTATTTT
-	TRBJ1-3	15	once	TRBV5-8	CASSVGTLAGNTIYF	TGTGCCAGCAGCGTGGGGACACTCGCTGGAAACACCATATATTTT
TRBD1	TRBJ2-3	15	-	TRBV2	CASSGTGGPTDTQYF	TGTGCCAGCAGTGGAACAGGGGGCCCCACAGATACGCAGTATTTT
-	TRBJ2-2	13	-	TRBV11-3	CASSLRDPGELFF	TGTGCCAGCAGCTTGCGGGATCCCGGGGAGCTGTTTTTT
-	TRBJ1-2	14	-	TRBV4-3	CASSQDPRTYGYTF	TGCGCCAGCAGCCAAGATCCACGCACATATGGCTACACCTTC
TRBD1	TRBJ1-2	13	-	TRBV14	CASSRDSTYGYTF	TGTGCCAGCAGCCGGGACAGTACCTATGGCTACACCTTC
TRBD2	TRBJ2-5	17	-	TRBV7-2	CASSQAGLAGAGETQYF	TGTGCCAGCAGCCAAGCCGGACTAGCGGGAGCTGGAGAGACCCAGTACTTC
-	TRBJ1-1	15	-	TRBV7-9	CASSLILGTRAEAFF	TGTGCCAGCAGCCTCATCTTAGGTACCAGAGCTGAAGCTTTCTTT
TRBD2	TRBJ2-7	15	-	TRBV30	CAWSQTSGRGHEQYF	TGTGCCTGGAGTCAGACTAGCGGGAGGGGCCACGAGCAGTACTTC
-	TRBJ2-1	13	-	TRBV7-2	CASSSSGYNEQFF	TGTGCCAGCAGCTCCTCAGGGTACAATGAGCAGTTCTTC
TRBD1	TRBJ1-2	12	-	TRBV2	CASRGQNYGYTF	TGTGCCAGCAGGGGACAGAACTATGGCTACACCTTC
TRBD2	TRBJ2-2	16	-	TRBV9	CASSVRLAGVAGELFF	TGTGCCAGCAGCGTGAGACTAGCGGGAGTGGCCGGGGAGCTGTTTTTT
-	TRBJ2-7	13	-	TRBV10-2	CASSERQVGEQYF	TGCGCCAGCAGTGAGAGGCAGGTCGGAGAGCAGTACTTC
TRBD1	TRBJ2-1	13	few	TRBV6-6	CASSPGQYNEQFF	TGTGCCAGCAGCCCGGGACAGTACAATGAGCAGTTCTTC
-	TRBJ1-1	13	-	TRBV29-1	CSVGVGGNTEAFF	TGCAGCGTTGGGGTCGGTGGGAACACTGAAGCTTTCTTT
-	TRBJ2-2	15	-	TRBV14	CASSQEGAVTGELFF	TGTGCCAGCAGCCAAGAGGGAGCGGTCACCGGGGAGCTGTTTTTT
TRBD1	TRBJ1-1	16	-	TRBV7-8	CASSAQGTLLNTEAFF	TGTGCCAGCAGCGCACAGGGGACGTTATTGAACACTGAAGCTTTCTTT
-	TRBJ2-3	14	-	TRBV7-9	CASSEGPATDTQYF	TGTGCCAGCAGCGAGGGACCGGCGACAGATACGCAGTATTTT
-	TRBJ1-1	12	-	TRBV6-6	CASTTRNTEAFF	TGTGCCAGCACCACGAGGAACACTGAAGCTTTCTTT
-	TRBJ2-2	12	-	TRBV11-3	CASSILAGELFF	TGTGCCAGCAGCATCTTGGCCGGGGAGCTGTTTTTT
TRBD1	TRBJ1-1	17	-	TRBV7-2	CASSSPRQGLVNTEAFF	TGTGCCAGCAGCTCTCCCCGACAGGGGTTGGTGAACACTGAAGCTTTCTTT